Each of the 14 T cell receptor beta chains below was sequenced from the same sample in a study of blood T cells in healthy people across ages. Alongside a J-beta primer mix, a sample-barcoded 5' primer served in a second PCR lasting about 7 to 12 cycles. TCRdb passed the 5' RACE reads through MiXCR, listing each CDR3 protein once. The sample holds 780,000 or so distinct CDR3 sequences, 20% to 30% seen once. In addition, the sample was reused for a study of T cells of mothers and their children.

The sequenced sample was blood. The receptors shown here come from a boy between 5 and 17 years old in good health.

This clonotype was picked up a small number of times. J is TRBJ1-1 and V is TRBV10-3, with D maybe TRBD1 (6 bases). The CDR3 spans 14 residues. Trimming removed 10 bases from V and 5 bases from J, with 20 bases in between. Per the germline V gene, CDR1 is ENHRY and CDR2 is SYGVKD. The CDR3 DNA is TGTGCCACTTCAAAACAGGGTGAGGAAACTGAAGCTTTCTTT. Protein sequence: CATSKQGEETEAFF.

This rearrangement joins TRBV14 to TRBJ1-2; the D is unclear. Germline V CDR1 and CDR2: SGHDN, FVKESK. This CDR3 is built from 14 residues. V lost 0 bases, J lost 4 bases, and 9 bases lay in between. The CDR3 loop is CASSQDSVGYGYTF. CDR3 DNA sequence: TGTGCCAGCAGCCAAGATAGCGTCGGCTATGGCTACACCTTC.

This clonotype was seen repeatedly, ten times or more. The V call is TRBV9, the J call TRBJ2-1; D is possibly TRBD1 (5 bases). Trimming took off 5 bases at V and 0 bases at J, with 12 bases between the two ends. CDR1 and CDR2 (germline): SGDLS, YYNGEE. This CDR3 has 15 amino acids. As DNA, the CDR3 is TGTGCCAGCAGTTCAGGGCCTTCCTCCTACAATGAGCAGTTCTTC. Translating gives CASSSGPSSYNEQFF.

In its sample, this clonotype was seen a few times. The genes are TRBV5-1 and TRBJ2-5; D tentatively reads TRBD1 or TRBD2 (5 bases each). CDR1 and CDR2 (germline): SGHRS, YFSETQ. This CDR3 contains 14 residues. Trimming pared 1 base from V and 14 bases from J, leaving 21 bases between. Here the CDR3 DNA reads TGCGCCAGCAGCTTGCTCCCCGGGGCGGCCTTTGGTTACTTC. As protein: CASSLLPGAAFGYF.

This chain joins TRBV7-9 and TRBJ2-5, with D unclear. There are 15 residues in the CDR3. From germline, CDR1 is SEHNR and CDR2 FQNEAQ (reference sequence). V was trimmed by 1 base and J by 2 bases, leaving 11 bases between them. The CDR3 loop is CASSLGGSLQETQYF. CDR3 coding DNA: TGTGCCAGCAGCTTAGGCGGCAGCTTGCAAGAGACCCAGTACTTC.

In this sample, this clonotype turned up a few times. The genes are TRBV6-2 or TRBV6-3 and TRBJ2-3, with 8 bases that match TRBD1. The CDR3 consists of 15 residues. CDR1 and CDR2 from the germline V gene are MNHEY and SVGEGT. The V segment lost 5 bases and the J segment 2 bases; nucleotides outside the gene matches: 6. In DNA form, the CDR3 reads TGTGCCAGCAGTCATAGGACAGGGATCACAGATACGCAGTATTTT. Amino acid sequence: CASSHRTGITDTQYF.

CDR3 sequence reads: CASSQDAGGRDNEQFF. CDR3 bases: TGCGCCAGCAGCCAAGACGCGGGAGGGAGAGACAATGAGCAGTTCTTC. This rearrangement joins TRBV4-1 to TRBJ2-1; 9 bases match TRBD2. This CDR3 is 16 amino acids long. V gave up 0 bases and J gave up 5 bases; unmatched junction bases: 5. CDR1 and CDR2 from the germline V gene are MGHRA and YSYEKL.

This clonotype was detected a few times. The rearrangement uses TRBV7-9 and TRBJ2-5; a possible D gene is TRBD2 (5 bases). Looked up from germline, CDR1 is SEHNR and CDR2 is FQNEAQ (reference sequence). This CDR3 contains 15 residues. V lost 3 bases and J 5 bases, leaving 16 bases between the germline ends. CDR3 nucleotides: TGTGCCAGCAGCTTCGGGGTGGGGATGGCGGAGACCCAGTACTTC. It encodes CASSFGVGMAETQYF.

This clonotype occurred a few times. This chain uses TRBV20-1 with TRBJ2-1; TRBD2 agrees at 8 bases. The CDR3 contains 14 residues. The germline CDR1 and CDR2 sequences are DFQATT and SNEGSKA (reference sequence). The J segment lost 6 bases and the V segment lost 3 bases, leaving 7 bases of the junction unmatched. For the CDR3, the DNA is TGCAGTGCTAGCTTACAGCGGGGGAGCAATGAGCAGTTCTTC. Translated: CSASLQRGSNEQFF.

A few counts support this clonotype. The chain is built from TRBV18 and TRBJ1-4; D is ambiguous. Germline CDR1 KGHSH, CDR2 LQKENI. V was shortened by 3 bases and J by 0 bases, with 11 bases between the two germline ends. The CDR3 loop spans 16 amino acids. The CDR3 reads CASSPQERTTNEKLFF. The CDR3 DNA reads as TGTGCCAGCTCACCTCAAGAACGGACAACTAATGAAAAACTGTTTTTT.

This chain links TRBV15 with TRBJ1-1; 8 bases match TRBD1. The J segment lost 7 bases and the V segment lost 6 bases, leaving 4 bases of the junction unmatched. The CDR3 has 12 residues. From germline, CDR1 is LNHNV and CDR2 YYDKDF (reference sequence). CDR3: CATSRTGLEAFF. For the CDR3, the DNA is TGTGCCACCAGTCGGACAGGGCTTGAAGCTTTCTTT. The variable domain in full, with the rest retrieved from reference TRBV15 and TRBJ1-1, is DAMVIQNPRYQVTQFGKPVTLSCSQTLNHNVMYWYQQKSSQAPKLLFHYYDKDFNNEADTPDNFQSRRPNTSFCFLDIRSPGLGDTAMYLCATSRTGLEAFFGQGTRLTVV.

A few counts support this clonotype. V and J are TRBV19 and TRBJ2-1; 11 nucleotides agree with TRBD2. The V gene end was trimmed by 8 bases and the J gene end by 4 bases; junction bases not matched to a gene: 7. Germline assignment: CDR1 LNHDA and CDR2 SQIVND (reference sequence). The CDR3 length is 15 residues. The CDR3 is CASRTLAGAYNEQFF. For the CDR3, the DNA is TGTGCCAGTCGAACACTAGCGGGAGCTTACAATGAGCAGTTCTTC.

The chain recombines TRBV7-2 with TRBJ2-7; maybe TRBD1 (6 bases). Germline CDR1 reads SGHTA; CDR2 reads FQGNSA. The V end was cut by 4 bases, the J end by 6 bases, with 19 bases between. The CDR3 covers 15 residues. CDR3 amino acids: CASSSGSGEWSEQYF. The CDR3 coding sequence is TGTGCCAGCAGCTCCGGATCAGGGGAGTGGAGCGAGCAGTACTTC.

This clonotype turned up a few times. This sequence joins TRBV5-1 and TRBJ1-5, with D tentatively TRBD1 (5 bases). CDR3 length: 14 residues. Per germline, CDR1 SGHRS and CDR2 YFSETQ. Deletions cut 0 bases from V and 6 bases from J, with 10 bases between. The CDR3 DNA sequence: TGCGCCAGCAGCTTGGAGGGAGGGGTTCAGCCCCAGCATTTT. Translation gives CASSLEGGVQPQHF.